These 16 T cell receptor beta chains were sequenced from one sample in a study of blood T cell dynamics during melanoma immunotherapy. Generated by immunoSEQ multiplex PCR, the TCRdb table keeps only in-frame clones and is missing some. Of about 19,000 clones listed, nearly 90% were seen once; the top ten hold over 6%. Documented time point: week 3, after first cycle of checkpoint inhibitor. This specimen consisted of blood, obtained from a patient treated with checkpoint blockade. These receptors were collected from a human donor with melanoma.

V gene TRBV7-9 combines with J gene TRBJ2-1; no clear D gene. The CDR3 spans 14 residues. Germline V gene sequence: CDR1 SEHNR, CDR2 FQNEAQ (reference sequence). The V gene lost 5 bases and the J gene lost 5 bases, with 13 bases spanning the gap. For the CDR3, the DNA is TGTGCCAGCAGCCCAACCGGGTCTAACAATGAGCAGTTCTTC. Protein sequence: CASSPTGSNNEQFF.

The chain couples TRBV5-4 to TRBJ2-2; 8 bases fit TRBD2. The CDR3 is 16 residues long. CDR1 and CDR2 from the germline V gene are SGHNT and YYREEE (reference sequence). V shed 0 bases, J shed 5 bases, and the junction held 6 bases outside the gene matches. The CDR3 DNA is TGTGCCAGCAGCTTGGAGGCGGGGGGCTGGACCGGGGAGCTGTTTTTT. The encoded protein is CASSLEAGGWTGELFF.

V and J are TRBV5-1 and TRBJ2-1; 7 nucleotides match TRBD2. Germline V gene data show CDR1 as SGHRS and CDR2 as YFSETQ. CDR3 length equals 14 residues. The ends lost 8 bases at V and 5 bases at J; junction bases unmatched: 10. The CDR3 bases are TGCGCCAGTGCAGCGGGAAATCTCAACAATGAGCAGTTCTTC. It translates to CASAAGNLNNEQFF.

This chain links TRBV10-2 with TRBJ2-6; TRBD1 matches at 8 bases. V was pared by 2 bases and J by 2 bases, with 5 bases of the junction left unmatched. Germline V gives CDR1 WSHSY, CDR2 SAAADI. The length of the CDR3 is 17 residues. As DNA, the CDR3 is TGCGCCAGCAGTGAGACAGGGGGAGGTACTGGGGCCAACGTCCTGACTTTC. This codes for CASSETGGGTGANVLTF.

This chain joins TRBV13 and TRBJ2-4; 8 bases are shared with TRBD2. The length of the CDR3 is 14 residues. CDR1 and CDR2 from the germline V gene are PRHDT and FYEKMQ (reference sequence). J was trimmed by 4 bases and V by 4 bases; bases with no gene match: 3. The CDR3 sequence: CASSWGLEKNIQYF. The CDR3 DNA sequence: TGTGCCAGCAGCTGGGGACTAGAAAAAAACATTCAGTACTTC.

The chain combines TRBV19 with TRBJ1-5; maybe TRBD1 (5 bases). CDR1 and CDR2 (germline): LNHDA, SQIVND (reference sequence). CDR3 length equals 15 residues. V was trimmed by 3 bases and J by 0 bases, leaving 9 bases between them. For the CDR3, the DNA is TGTGCCAGTAGTATCGGGGGGTATAGCAATCAGCCCCAGCATTTT. It codes for CASSIGGYSNQPQHF. Based on the CDR3 plus reference TRBV19 and TRBJ1-5, the full variable domain is DGGITQSPKYLFRKEGQNVTLSCEQNLNHDAMYWYRQDPGQGLRLIYYSQIVNDFQKGDIAEGYSVSREKKESFPLTVTSAQKNPTAFYLCASSIGGYSNQPQHFGDGTRLSIL.

This rearrangement joins TRBV7-2 to TRBJ2-1; 8 nucleotides match TRBD1. The germline V gene encodes CDR1 SGHTA and CDR2 FQGNSA. Germline trimming cut 2 bases from V and 9 bases from J; bases unmatched to any gene: 6. This CDR3 comprises 14 residues. CDR3 residues: CASSLFQGASEQFF. Here the CDR3 DNA reads TGTGCCAGCAGCTTATTTCAGGGGGCTAGTGAGCAGTTCTTC.

The CDR3 reads CASSGGGSCEKLFF. The CDR3 DNA reads TGCGCCAGCAGTGGGGGGGGAAGTTGTGAAAAACTGTTTTTT. The rearrangement joins TRBV10-1 to TRBJ1-4, with a tentative D call TRBD1 (5 bases). CDR3 length: 14 amino acids. V lost 4 bases to trimming and J lost 7 bases, with 13 bases between them. The germline gives CDR1 WNHNN, CDR2 SYGVQD (reference sequence).

In this sample, this clone turned up a few times. The genes are TRBV7-9 and TRBJ1-1, with a tentative D call TRBD1 (6 bases). Germline CDR1 is SEHNR and CDR2 is FQNEAQ (reference sequence). This CDR3 has 13 residues. V shed 10 bases and J shed 0 bases, with 12 bases lying between them. The CDR3 sequence: CAIPDSMNTEAFF. Here the CDR3 DNA reads TGTGCCATCCCGGACAGTATGAACACTGAAGCTTTCTTT.

The chain has TRBV5-1 and TRBJ2-1, with D uncertain. The CDR3 loop spans 11 amino acids. Germline-derived CDR1 and CDR2 are SGHRS and YFSETQ. V dropped 0 bases and J dropped 9 bases, with 4 bases sitting between them. CDR3 DNA: TGCGCCAGCAGCTTGGGGTCTGAGCAGTTCTTC. Residues: CASSLGSEQFF.

The chain carries TRBV18 and TRBJ2-7, with D possibly matching TRBD2 (6 bases). The CDR3 has 12 residues. Germline lookup yields CDR1 KGHSH and CDR2 LQKENI. V was trimmed by 6 bases and J by 1 base, leaving 7 bases between them. The CDR3 here is CASSGSSYEQYF. In nucleotides, the CDR3 is TGTGCCAGCTCCGGGAGTTCCTACGAGCAGTACTTC. Full variable domain (rest looked up from reference TRBV18 and TRBJ2-7): NAGVMQNPRHLVRRRGQEARLRCSPMKGHSHVYWYRQLPEEGLKFMVYLQKENIIDESGMPKERFSAEFPKEGPSILRIQQVVRGDSAAYFCASSGSSYEQYFGPGTRLTVT.

V and J are TRBV5-8 and TRBJ1-2; TRBD1 matches 7 bases. Germline lookup yields CDR1 SGHTS and CDR2 YDEGEE. CDR3 length equals 13 residues. Trimming removed 6 bases from V and 5 bases from J; junction bases left unmatched: 7. DNA for the CDR3: TGTGCCAGCATCCTACAGGGGAGGTATGGCTACACCTTC. This sequence encodes CASILQGRYGYTF.

The genes are TRBV21-1 and TRBJ1-2. TRBV21-1 is tagged as a pseudogene. The CDR3 sequence is 15 residues long. The CDR3 loop is CASSKDREANYGYTF. CDR3 bases: TGTGCCAGCAGCAAAGACAGGGAGGCTAACTATGGCTACACCTTC.

The V and J genes are TRBV19 and TRBJ2-1; TRBD2 might be the D (6 bases). The CDR3 runs 13 residues. Trimming cost V 7 bases and J 9 bases, with 16 bases left between them. CDR1 and CDR2 (germline): LNHDA, SQIVND (reference sequence). The CDR3 region has the DNA TGTGCCAGTACACGGGAGAAGGGTGGTGAGCAGTTCTTC. This translates into CASTREKGGEQFF.

The V gene is TRBV6-5, the J gene TRBJ2-7; TRBD1 is a possible D gene (7 bases). The CDR3 length is 14 residues. V lost 9 bases to trimming and J lost 5 bases, with 20 bases between them. Germline-derived CDR1 and CDR2 are MNHEY and SVGAGI. The CDR3 sequence: CASLRRGPFHEQYF. Here the CDR3 DNA reads TGTGCCAGTTTGAGGAGGGGGCCGTTCCACGAGCAGTACTTC.

The chain has TRBV19 and TRBJ2-7; 7 positions match TRBD2. Trimming took 3 bases from V and 6 from J; bases not matched to a gene: 2. The V gene's germline CDR1 is LNHDA and CDR2 SQIVND (reference sequence). The CDR3 runs 12 residues. In nucleotides, the CDR3 is TGTGCCAGTAGTATCGGGGGGTCCGAGCAGTACTTC. As protein: CASSIGGSEQYF.